A selection of T cell receptor beta chains follows, all from one sample in a study of blood T cell repertoires in COVID-19. Here immunoSEQ multiplex PCR was the method, and the copy in TCRdb shows in-frame clones only, minus some. The repertoire holds around 130,000 clones, with roughly 80% as singletons. The source material was peripheral blood. The receptors shown here come from a woman aged 55-70 years with acute or convalescent COVID-19. CDR3s include the opening cysteine and the closing phenylalanine or tryptophan. D genes are given only for firm matches. Clone size appears in some rows only: once, few, many, or a class for an expanded clone.

J gene,V gene,D gene,clone size,CDR3 DNA,CDR3 protein
TRBJ1-2,TRBV2,NA,NA,TGTGCATATAACAGGCGGAACTATGGCTACACCTTC,CAYNRRNYGYTF
TRBJ2-1,TRBV11-2,NA,NA,TGTGCCAGCAGCTTAGACCCCCTCAACCTCAGGGATGAGCAGTTCTTC,CASSLDPLNLRDEQFF
TRBJ2-4,TRBV2,TRBD2,NA,TGTGCCAGCAGCGAGGGGACTAGCGGGAAAAACATTCAGTACTTC,CASSEGTSGKNIQYF
TRBJ1-2,TRBV7-2,TRBD1,NA,TGTGCCAGCAGCTCTTCAACAGGGGCCTGGGGCTACACCTTC,CASSSSTGAWGYTF
TRBJ2-1,TRBV11-2,NA,NA,TGTGCCAGCAGCTTAGCCCAGGGGCAGTTCTTC,CASSLAQGQFF
TRBJ1-5,TRBV5-5,NA,once,TGTGCCAGCAGCTTGGGTAGGGGTAATCAGCCCCAGCATTTT,CASSLGRGNQPQHF
TRBJ1-2,TRBV2,TRBD1,NA,TGTGCCAGCAGTGACCGACAGGGTGGGTATGGCTACACCTTC,CASSDRQGGYGYTF
TRBJ1-4,TRBV27,TRBD1,NA,TGTGCCAGCAGTTTAATGGGACAGGGGGAAAAACTGTTTTTT,CASSLMGQGEKLFF
TRBJ2-5,TRBV7-2,TRBD2,NA,TGTGCCAGCAGCGACCTACTAGCGGGGGGCAAGGAGACCCAGTACTTC,CASSDLLAGGKETQYF
TRBJ1-4,TRBV5-1,TRBD1,NA,TGCGCCAGCAGCCTCGGACAGGGAAGGGAAAAACTGTTTTTT,CASSLGQGREKLFF
TRBJ2-1,TRBV7-2,NA,few,TGTGCCAGCGGGGCCAAAGCCCCATACAGCCAGTTCTTC,CASGAKAPYSQFF
TRBJ2-1,TRBV2,TRBD1,NA,TGTGCCAGCAAGACGTCCGGGACAGGAGAAAACAATGAGCAGTTCTTC,CASKTSGTGENNEQFF
TRBJ1-2,TRBV5-6,NA,NA,TGTGCCAGCAGCATACTGCTGAACTATGGCTACACCTTC,CASSILLNYGYTF
TRBJ1-5,TRBV12-5,NA,NA,TGTGCTAGTGGGTCCCTACCAGGCCAGCCCCAGCATTTT,CASGSLPGQPQHF
TRBJ1-2,TRBV13,TRBD1,NA,TGTGCCAGCAGCTCGAGACAGGGGGCGCCTTGGTATGGCTACACCTTC,CASSSRQGAPWYGYTF
TRBJ1-1,TRBV11-2,NA,NA,TGTGCCAGCAGCAACCTAATGAACACTGAAGCTTTCTTT,CASSNLMNTEAFF
TRBJ2-7,TRBV2,NA,NA,TGTGCCAGCTCTATTAGTGGGGGCAGCTCCTACGAGCAGTACTTC,CASSISGGSSYEQYF
TRBJ2-3,TRBV5-1,TRBD2,NA,TGCGCCAGCAGGGGGGAGGGGGATACGCAGTATTTT,CASRGEGDTQYF
TRBJ2-7,TRBV5-5,NA,NA,TGTGCCAGCATGCGGACAGCCGGATACGGATCGGGATACGAGCAGTACTTC,CASMRTAGYGSGYEQYF
TRBJ1-2,TRBV25-1,TRBD1,once,TGTGCCAGCAGTGACGGACAGGGGGAAGGCTATGGCTACACCTTC,CASSDGQGEGYGYTF
TRBJ1-2,TRBV5-1,NA,NA,TGCGCCAGCAGCTATGCGTTAGCTAACTATGGCTACACCTTC,CASSYALANYGYTF
TRBJ2-5,TRBV25-1,NA,NA,TGTGCCAGCAGTGACCAATGGGGGGCCCAGTACTTC,CASSDQWGAQYF
TRBJ1-1,TRBV9,TRBD1,few,TGTGCCAGCAGCGCCGACAGGGACACTGAAGCTTTCTTT,CASSADRDTEAFF
TRBJ1-2,TRBV28,NA,NA,TGTGCCAGCAGTTTAGGGCAGACCTATGGCTACACCTTC,CASSLGQTYGYTF
TRBJ1-2,TRBV11-3,NA,few,TGTGCCAGCAGTTCAGGGGATACCTTCTATGGCTACACCTTC,CASSSGDTFYGYTF
TRBJ2-3,TRBV4-1,TRBD2,few,TGCGCCAGCAGCCAAGCGGGGGGGCCTGGAGATACGCAGTATTTT,CASSQAGGPGDTQYF
TRBJ2-3,TRBV2,NA,NA,TGTGCCAGCAGTGTTGAGGTCAATTCAGATACGCAGTATTTT,CASSVEVNSDTQYF
TRBJ1-2,TRBV12-3/TRBV12-4,NA,NA,TGTGCCAGCAGTCCTCAGGGCTTCCGGGGCTACACCTTC,CASSPQGFRGYTF
TRBJ1-2,TRBV6-5,NA,NA,TGTGCCAGCACTGGTTTGTCGAGTGGCTACACCTTC,CASTGLSSGYTF
TRBJ1-2,TRBV11-2,TRBD1,once,TGTGCCAGCAGCCCCCATATAACCGGGACAGGGGACTATGGCTACACCTTC,CASSPHITGTGDYGYTF
TRBJ1-2,TRBV6-5,NA,NA,TGTGCCAGCAGTCCGACAGCCACCGGTTATGGCTACACCTTC,CASSPTATGYGYTF
TRBJ1-1,TRBV5-4,NA,NA,TGTGCCAGCAGCTGGCAGGGCTCGGCCCCGGCTTTCTTT,CASSWQGSAPAFF
TRBJ1-2,TRBV19,TRBD1,NA,TGTGCCAGTAGTATAACGCGAGGACAGGCCGTCGGAGGCTACACCTTC,CASSITRGQAVGGYTF
TRBJ1-1,TRBV6-6,NA,NA,TGTGCCAGCAGCGACACTGAAGCTTTCTTT,CASSDTEAFF
TRBJ1-4,TRBV9,NA,NA,TGTGCCAGCGGAAAGGACAGTAATGAAAAACTGTTTTTT,CASGKDSNEKLFF
TRBJ2-6,TRBV5-5,TRBD1,NA,TGTGCCAGCAGCCCGGGACAGGGAGGGGCGGTCTCTGGGGCCAACGTCCTGACTTTC,CASSPGQGGAVSGANVLTF
TRBJ1-2,TRBV29-1,NA,few,TGCAGCGTGGAAGCCCCGGGGAGGGTCTATGGCTACACCTTC,CSVEAPGRVYGYTF
TRBJ1-2,TRBV20-1,TRBD1,NA,TGCAGTGCTAGGGGGACAGGGAATAACACCTTC,CSARGTGNNTF
TRBJ1-5,TRBV15,NA,NA,TGTGCCACCAGCAGAGATAAACTTAATAGCAATCAGCCCCAGCATTTT,CATSRDKLNSNQPQHF
TRBJ1-2,TRBV11-2,NA,NA,TGTGCCAGCAGGAGCAACAGGGCTGCCGGCTTGCATGGCTACACCTTC,CASRSNRAAGLHGYTF
TRBJ1-2,TRBV30,TRBD1,NA,TGTGCCTGGAGCCTCCTTCCGGGACAGGGAAACACCTTC,CAWSLLPGQGNTF
TRBJ1-2,TRBV20-1,TRBD1,few,TGCAGTGCTATGTTACAGGGGGGCTACACCTTC,CSAMLQGGYTF